This TCR beta chain comes out of a study of early T cells in non-severe SARS-CoV-2 infection. cDNA molecules, individually, were tagged with unique molecular identifiers. One entry per CDR3 protein, called by TCRdb with MiXCR from the 5' RACE reads. There are approximately 56,000 distinct CDR3 sequences in the sample; approximately 10% occur only once, and approximately 6.5% lies in the top ten. This clonotype showed up many times. The germline gives CDR1 SEHNR, CDR2 FQNEAQ (reference sequence). This CDR3 contains 19 residues. V lost 2 bases and J lost 0, with 17 bases in between. This clonotype originated in an adult who was a healthcare worker with PCR-confirmed SARS-CoV-2 infection or an uninfected control (not recorded which). The rearrangement uses TRBV7-9 and TRBJ2-6; D unclear. Sequencing input: whole blood. The CDR3 protein is CASSLISWVEPSGANVLTF. The CDR3 coding sequence is TGTGCCAGCAGCTTAATTAGTTGGGTTGAACCCTCTGGGGCCAACGTCCTGACTTTC.